This is a list of T cell receptor beta chains from one sample in a study of cytomegalovirus exposure and HLA in healthy donors. Sequenced by immunoSEQ multiplex PCR; TCRdb stores in-frame clones only, minus some. This table holds under 250,000 clones, around 86% found once. The material sequenced was PBMCs. The receptor set was obtained from a woman in her thirties or forties in good health and CMV-seronegative. CDR3s include the opening cysteine and the closing phenylalanine or tryptophan. The D gene is left open where the match is weak. Rows may omit the clone size; those that give it use once, few, many or a size class.

TRBJ2-4 | NA | NA | TRBV28 | TGTGCCAGCAGTTTCCCAGTAGCCAAAAACATTCAGTACTTC | CASSFPVAKNIQYF
TRBJ2-7 | few | TRBD1 | TRBV19 | TGTGCCAGAGGGGGTTCGACAGGGGCCTACGAGCAGTACTTC | CARGGSTGAYEQYF
TRBJ2-7 | NA | TRBD1 | TRBV4-1 | TGCGCCAGCAGCCAGAACCCGGGACAGCGCATATACGAGCAGTACTTC | CASSQNPGQRIYEQYF
TRBJ1-1 | NA | NA | TRBV25-1 | TGTGCCAGCAGAAGAGAGAACACTGAAGCTTTCTTT | CASRRENTEAFF
TRBJ1-3 | NA | NA | TRBV4-2 | TGTGCCAGCAGCCAAGATGCTGGGAGTATCTCTGGAAACACCATATATTTT | CASSQDAGSISGNTIYF
TRBJ2-7 | NA | NA | TRBV2 | TGTGCCAGCAGATGGGACAACGAGCAGTACTTC | CASRWDNEQYF
TRBJ1-6 | NA | TRBD1 | TRBV5-1 | TGCGCCAGCAGCTTTGGACAGGGGAGGGACTCACCCCTCCACTTT | CASSFGQGRDSPLHF
TRBJ2-7 | NA | TRBD2 | TRBV7-9 | TGTGCCAGCAGCTTGCCTATAGCGGGAGAGGCCTACGAGCAGTACTTC | CASSLPIAGEAYEQYF
TRBJ1-5 | NA | NA | TRBV19 | TGTGCCAGTAAGGAGGGTGGTCAGCCCCAGCATTTT | CASKEGGQPQHF
TRBJ2-3 | NA | TRBD1 | TRBV29-1 | TGCAGCGCAGGAGGTCCAGGGGGACAGCCCCAGTATTTT | CSAGGPGGQPQYF
TRBJ2-7 | NA | NA | TRBV27 | TGTGCCAGCAGTTCCGCGACTGCCTCCTACGAGCAGTACTTC | CASSSATASYEQYF
TRBJ2-3 | NA | NA | TRBV4-2 | TGTGCCAGCAGCCAAGATCAGGGGGATACGCAGTATTTT | CASSQDQGDTQYF
TRBJ2-2 | NA | NA | TRBV19 | TGTGCCAGTAGTGCGGGACCCGCGGGGGAGCTGTTTTTT | CASSAGPAGELFF
TRBJ2-7 | once | NA | TRBV29-1 | TGCAGCGCTTCGGGACTCCGAGATAGCTACGAGCAGTACTTC | CSASGLRDSYEQYF
TRBJ2-3 | NA | TRBD2 | TRBV30 | TGTGCCTGGAGTGTACGGTCGTCGTTGGCGGGAGTAGGTGATACGCAGTATTTT | CAWSVRSSLAGVGDTQYF
TRBJ1-5 | once | NA | TRBV2 | TGTGCCAGCGCTAAGGAAAGCGATCAGCCCCAGCATTTT | CASAKESDQPQHF
TRBJ2-3 | few | TRBD2 | TRBV2 | TGTGCCACCCCCCGCGGGAGGGAGAGCACAGATACGCAGTATTTT | CATPRGRESTDTQYF
TRBJ1-2 | NA | NA | TRBV9 | TGTGCCAGCAGCGCCACCCGAAGGGACATCCCTGGCTACACCTTC | CASSATRRDIPGYTF
TRBJ1-1 | once | NA | TRBV29-1 | TGCAGCGTTGAAGATCTACAGCGGCCTTTTGGGGAAGCTTTCTTT | CSVEDLQRPFGEAFF
TRBJ2-5 | NA | TRBD1 | TRBV10-3 | TGTGCCATCAGGGGGGACAGCCAAGAGACCCAGTACTTC | CAIRGDSQETQYF
TRBJ2-7 | NA | TRBD1 | TRBV7-9 | TGTGCCAGCAGCTTAGGTGGGACAGGGATCGACGAGCAGTACTTC | CASSLGGTGIDEQYF
TRBJ2-7 | NA | NA | TRBV2 | TGTGCCAGCAGTGTGGCAGGCTCCTACGAGCAGTACTTC | CASSVAGSYEQYF
TRBJ2-3 | NA | NA | TRBV28 | TGTGCCAGCAGTCCCCACACAGATACGCAGTATTTT | CASSPHTDTQYF
TRBJ2-5 | few | NA | TRBV6-4 | TGTGCCAGCAGCAAAGGACAGGGAGGGCAAGAGACCCAGTACTTC | CASSKGQGGQETQYF
TRBJ1-3 | few | NA | TRBV5-5 | TGTGCCAGCAGCTTGGCAGGGACTGGAAACACCATATATTTT | CASSLAGTGNTIYF
TRBJ2-2 | NA | TRBD1 | TRBV7-8 | TGTGCCAGCAGTCGTGGACAGGGGGAGACCGGGGAGCTGTTTTTT | CASSRGQGETGELFF
TRBJ2-1 | NA | NA | TRBV13 | TGTGCCAGCAGCTTAACGGTCGAGGGGGAGAGCTCCTACAATGAGCAGTTCTTC | CASSLTVEGESSYNEQFF
TRBJ1-5 | NA | NA | TRBV5-1 | TGCGCCAGCAGCACAGAGGGGGGCAATCAGCCCCAGCATTTT | CASSTEGGNQPQHF
TRBJ1-1 | NA | NA | TRBV28 | TGTGCCAGCCGGGGGGGGAGGGTGCGGACTGAAGCTTTCTTT | CASRGGRVRTEAFF
TRBJ1-1 | NA | NA | TRBV7-9 | TGTGCCAGCAGCATGGAAGGCGGCTGGCGGAGGGACACTGAAGCTTTCTTT | CASSMEGGWRRDTEAFF
TRBJ2-2 | NA | NA | TRBV29-1 | TGCAGCGTTGAGGCCACAAGCGACGGGGAGCTGTTTTTT | CSVEATSDGELFF
TRBJ2-6 | NA | NA | TRBV27 | TGTGCCAGCAGTTCTCCCCAGTACTCTGGGGCCAACGTCCTGACTTTC | CASSSPQYSGANVLTF
TRBJ1-1 | NA | NA | TRBV6-6 | TGTGCCAGCAGCATCCGGGCGGGGGACACTGAAGCTTTCTTT | CASSIRAGDTEAFF
TRBJ2-6 | NA | TRBD1 | TRBV19 | TGTGCCAGTAGGCCCATTTCTGGACAGGGGACCTCTGGGGCCAACGTCCTGACTTTC | CASRPISGQGTSGANVLTF
TRBJ2-7 | NA | TRBD1 | TRBV19 | TGTGCCAGTAGTGGTGAGGGGGCCAATGCCCCCACGGGATACGAGCAGTACTTC | CASSGEGANAPTGYEQYF
TRBJ1-1 | NA | TRBD1 | TRBV19 | TGTGCCAGTACTCGGGGGACAGGGTCCCAGATGAACACTGAAGCTTTCTTT | CASTRGTGSQMNTEAFF
TRBJ1-6 | NA | NA | TRBV10-3 | TGTGCCATTGCGGGACTCTCTAATTCACCCCTCCACTTT | CAIAGLSNSPLHF
TRBJ2-4 | NA | TRBD2 | TRBV6-1 | TGTGCCAGCAGTGAAGGACTAGCGGGCAACATTCAGTACTTC | CASSEGLAGNIQYF
TRBJ1-2 | few | TRBD1 | TRBV19 | TGTGCCAGTAGTATACGTCTCGACGGACAGGGGAATGGCTACACCTTC | CASSIRLDGQGNGYTF
TRBJ1-6 | NA | NA | TRBV5-6 | TGTGCCAGCAGCTGGGGGGTGAGGTCACCCCTCCACTTT | CASSWGVRSPLHF
TRBJ1-3 | NA | TRBD1 | TRBV2 | TGTGCCAGCAGGGGGGACAGCCGAAACACCATATATTTT | CASRGDSRNTIYF
TRBJ2-7 | NA | NA | TRBV28 | TGTGCCAGCAGTTTATCTGGGGGGTATGATTACGAGCAGTACTTC | CASSLSGGYDYEQYF
TRBJ1-5 | NA | NA | TRBV2 | TGTGCCAGCAAGGCGGACAGAGGCCAGCCCCAGCATTTT | CASKADRGQPQHF
TRBJ2-1 | NA | TRBD2 | TRBV30 | TGTGCCTGGAGTCTGACTAGCGGGAGCCGGGTGTTCAATGAGCAGTTCTTC | CAWSLTSGSRVFNEQFF
TRBJ2-1 | NA | NA | TRBV5-6 | TGTGCCAGCAGCTTGCGGCTACGGGCCTACAATGAGCAGTTCTTC | CASSLRLRAYNEQFF